The 32 T cell receptor beta chains below were found in one sample sequenced in a study of human T cells and chemical hapten exposure (dated by TCRdb to 2020 to 2023). The method was RACE. The reads were generated on a NextSeq 500. TCRdb ran its own pipeline on the public reads, namely fastp trimming at Q25 and MiXCR clone calling, and kept in-frame beta chains. When rows share a CDR3 protein, they turn into one entry using the most common DNA and genes. In all, the sample holds approximately 86,000 distinct CDR3 sequences, and approximately 11% of those were seen once. The ten top clones hold 0.8% to 1.2% of the sample. Reading the label with the study, this specimen's time point is: patch test 3, about 24 weeks after DPC sensitization. According to the study, the label for this sample's treatment or condition signals: therapeutic diphenylcyclopropenone sensitization with weekly scalp DPC. Sequencing used whole blood, obtained in connection with sensitization to the hapten diphenylcyclopropenone (DPC). The receptors come from a woman in her 30s with alopecia areata. Some clones in this sample may be carry-over from other donors' samples.

This clonotype was counted at least ten times. The chain employs TRBV28 and TRBJ2-3; TRBD2 agrees at 9 bases. With V trimmed by 5 bases and J by 4 bases, 10 bases remained unmatched. Germline V gives CDR1 MDHEN, CDR2 SYDVKM. This CDR3 has 16 amino acids. The CDR3 DNA follows: TGTGCCAGCAGTGTCGTCCCGCGGGGGGGCTCAGATACGCAGTATTTT. This encodes CASSVVPRGGSDTQYF. The full variable domain, in which reference TRBV28 and TRBJ2-3 provide the parts outside the CDR3, is DVKVTQSSRYLVKRTGEKVFLECVQDMDHENMFWYRQDPGLGLRLIYFSYDVKMKEKGDIPEGYSVSREKKERFSLILESASTNQTSMYLCASSVVPRGGSDTQYFGPGTRLTVL.

This clonotype showed up just a few times. The chain combines TRBV28 with TRBJ1-3, with D perhaps matching TRBD1 (5 bases). Germline-derived CDR1 and CDR2 are MDHEN and SYDVKM. The CDR3 runs 16 residues. V lost 4 bases and J 0 bases, leaving 13 bases between the germline ends. The CDR3 loop is CASSSPDMLSGNTIYF. The CDR3 coding sequence is TGTGCCAGCAGTTCCCCGGACATGCTCTCTGGAAACACCATATATTTT. The full variable domain, completed using reference TRBV28 and TRBJ1-3, is DVKVTQSSRYLVKRTGEKVFLECVQDMDHENMFWYRQDPGLGLRLIYFSYDVKMKEKGDIPEGYSVSREKKERFSLILESASTNQTSMYLCASSSPDMLSGNTIYFGEGSWLTVV.

This clonotype was picked up many times. CDR3 loop: CASSPSDRNTEAFF. CDR3 nucleotide sequence: TGTGCCAGCAGTCCTTCAGACAGGAACACTGAAGCTTTCTTT. The chain links TRBV12-3 or TRBV12-4 to TRBJ1-1, with D possibly TRBD1 on 5 matching bases. Trimming shortened V by 5 bases and J by 1 base, and 11 bases separated the two germline ends. The CDR3 contains 14 residues.

This clonotype was found a few times. The CDR3 region is CASSTPFGPGELFF. CDR3 bases: TGCGCCAGCAGCACGCCGTTCGGGCCCGGGGAGCTGTTTTTT. The chain couples TRBV5-1 to TRBJ2-2; no clear D gene. Germline V gene data show CDR1 as SGHRS and CDR2 as YFSETQ. With 4 bases removed from V and 6 bases from J, the gap between germline ends came to 13 bases. The CDR3 covers 14 residues.

V gene TRBV14 combines with J gene TRBJ2-3, with D tentatively TRBD2 (5 bases). V lost 2 bases, J lost 8 bases, and 8 bases lay in between. The germline V gene encodes CDR1 SGHDN and CDR2 FVKESK. This CDR3 contains 12 residues. CDR3 protein: CASSQQEGTQYF. In nucleotides, the CDR3 is TGTGCCAGCAGCCAACAAGAGGGTACGCAGTATTTT.

This clonotype was seen many times. The chain couples TRBV2 to TRBJ2-6, with TRBD1 as a possible D gene (6 bases). CDR1 is SNHLY, CDR2 FYNNEI, per germline. The CDR3 loop spans 19 amino acids. V lost 6 bases to trimming and J lost 0 bases, with 21 bases between them. The CDR3, as DNA: TGTGCCAGCAGCAAACAGGGAATAAATCGCGGCTCTGGGGCCAACGTCCTGACTTTC. The encoded protein is CASSKQGINRGSGANVLTF.

This sequence joins TRBV20-1 and TRBJ2-1, with 10 bases aligning to TRBD2. Germline trimming cut 1 base from V and 0 bases from J; bases unmatched to any gene: 6. The CDR3 is made up of 17 amino acids. Germline V CDR1 and CDR2: DFQATT, SNEGSKA (reference sequence). CDR3: CSARGGAGGSSYNEQFF. The CDR3 bases are TGCAGTGCTAGAGGTGGAGCGGGAGGGAGCTCCTACAATGAGCAGTTCTTC.

The sample holds many counts of this clonotype. This rearrangement joins TRBV20-1 to TRBJ2-7; no firm D call. CDR3 length equals 11 residues. From germline, CDR1 is DFQATT and CDR2 SNEGSKA (reference sequence). V was pared by 5 bases and J by 3 bases, with 8 bases between. DNA for the CDR3: TGCAGTGCTCCAAACGGCTACGAGCAGTACTTC. Encoded protein: CSAPNGYEQYF.

The gene calls are TRBV5-1 and TRBJ2-1, with TRBD2 as a possible D gene (5 bases). V lost 0 bases and J 6 bases, leaving 16 bases between the germline ends. CDR3 size: 16 residues. In germline, CDR1 is SGHRS, CDR2 YFSETQ. Written as DNA, the CDR3 is TGCGCCAGCAGCTTGGGAGTTAGGATAGCGAGCAATGAGCAGTTCTTC. Translated: CASSLGVRIASNEQFF.

The chain recombines TRBV27 with TRBJ2-7; 7 bases are shared with TRBD2. The CDR3 covers 16 residues. The trim removed 0 bases at V and 0 bases at J, leaving 5 bases unmatched. The germline gives CDR1 MNHEY, CDR2 SMNVEV (reference sequence). The CDR3 DNA reads TGTGCCAGCAGTTTATCGTCGGCTAGCGGCTCCTACGAGCAGTACTTC. This codes for CASSLSSASGSYEQYF.

This clonotype was counted ten times or more. The CDR3 sequence is CASSRDSNQPQHF. CDR3 in DNA: TGTGCCAGCAGCCGGGACAGCAATCAGCCCCAGCATTTT. The chain couples TRBV7-9 to TRBJ1-5; D is perhaps TRBD1 (5 bases). The CDR3 sequence is 13 residues long. Germline V lookup: CDR1 SEHNR, CDR2 FQNEAQ (reference sequence). Trimming took off 5 bases at V and 1 base at J, with 6 bases between the two ends.

In its sample, this clonotype was seen many times. The V gene is TRBV28, the J gene TRBJ1-4; D is possibly TRBD1 (5 bases). The CDR3 has 14 residues. Germline CDR1 MDHEN, CDR2 SYDVKM. V lost 5 bases, J lost 4 bases, and 11 bases lay in between. The CDR3: CASSPWDVNEKLFF. The CDR3 coding sequence is TGTGCCAGCAGTCCGTGGGACGTTAATGAAAAACTGTTTTTT.

This clonotype was counted ten times or more. The CDR3 protein is CASSSEQGSGYTF. The CDR3 DNA follows: TGTGCCAGCAGTTCGGAACAGGGGAGCGGCTACACCTTC. The chain uses TRBV28 and TRBJ1-2; TRBD1 aligns across 7 bases. Germline values: CDR1 MDHEN, CDR2 SYDVKM. V shed 4 bases and J 8 bases; nucleotides not matched to a gene: 7. The CDR3 runs to 13 residues.

A remark on this clonotype: This sequence may be a read error, since a much larger clone differs from it by one base. V is TRBV11-2 and J is TRBJ2-2, with TRBD1 as a possible D gene (6 bases). The germline gives CDR1 SGHAT, CDR2 FQNNGV. The CDR3 is 14 amino acids. The CDR3 DNA reads as TGTGCCAGCAGCTTAGCGCGGACAGCCGGGGAGCCGTTTTTT. Translated: CASSLARTAGEPFF.

Many counts were recorded for this clonotype. In DNA form, the CDR3 reads TGTGCCAGCAGCTCCCCGGGGTGGGGTGGGACTGAAGCTTTCTTT. This encodes CASSSPGWGGTEAFF. V and J are TRBV7-9 and TRBJ1-1; D uncertain. The germline V and J ends were trimmed by 4 bases and 5 bases, with 17 bases remaining between them. Germline CDR1 SEHNR, CDR2 FQNEAQ (reference sequence). The CDR3 contains 15 residues.

This clonotype was recorded at least ten times. V is TRBV15 and J is TRBJ1-4; D not certain. V gave up 1 base and J gave up 0 bases, with 6 bases separating them. This CDR3 is 15 amino acids long. The V gene's germline CDR1 is LNHNV and CDR2 YYDKDF (reference sequence). This chain's CDR3 is CATSRVKATNEKLFF. The CDR3 DNA reads TGTGCCACCAGCAGAGTAAAGGCAACTAATGAAAAACTGTTTTTT.

This clonotype came up many times. The chain has TRBV18 and TRBJ1-5, with D possibly TRBD1 on 6 matching bases. Germline CDR1 reads KGHSH; CDR2 reads LQKENI. The CDR3 loop spans 14 amino acids. The V gene lost 6 bases and the J gene lost 5 bases, with 14 bases spanning the gap. The CDR3, as DNA: TGTGCCAGCTCCCCCCTAGGGGGGGATCAGCCCCAGCATTTT. Translating it yields CASSPLGGDQPQHF.

Only a few counts were recorded for this clonotype. This sequence joins TRBV28 and TRBJ2-3; TRBD2 might be the D (5 bases). This CDR3 spans 13 amino acids. Trimming shortened V by 4 bases and J by 8 bases, and 13 bases separated the two germline ends. CDR1 is MDHEN and CDR2 is SYDVKM in the germline V gene. The DNA of the CDR3 is TGTGCCAGCAGTTCGGAGGTTTTGGGTACGCAGTATTTT. It codes for CASSSEVLGTQYF.

V gene TRBV2 combines with J gene TRBJ1-3; no clear D. The CDR3 spans 13 residues. Trimming took 8 bases from V and 1 from J, leaving 9 bases between them. Germline V CDR1 and CDR2: SNHLY, FYNNEI. CDR3 DNA sequence: TGTGCCAGCTCCCGGTATTCTGGAAACACCATATATTTT. Protein sequence: CASSRYSGNTIYF.

This clonotype was counted ten times or more. The chain has TRBV13 and TRBJ2-3; TRBD2 matches 8 bases. J gave up 2 bases and V 5 bases, and 12 bases lay outside the gene matches. In germline, CDR1 is PRHDT, CDR2 FYEKMQ (reference sequence). The CDR3 is made up of 17 amino acids. CDR3 sequence reads: CASSLYQLAEDTDTQYF. The CDR3 DNA sequence: TGTGCCAGCAGCCTCTACCAACTAGCGGAGGACACAGATACGCAGTATTTT.

This clonotype was seen ten or more times. The rearrangement uses TRBV6-2 or TRBV6-3 and TRBJ1-5, with TRBD1 matching 8 bases. V was clipped by 8 bases and J by 3 bases; unmatched bases: 18. The CDR3 sequence is 18 residues long. Germline V gene sequence: CDR1 MNHEY, CDR2 SVGEGT. The CDR3 DNA follows: TGTGCCAGCGCCTCATGCCCCCCTAGCAGGGGGCACAATCAGCCCCAGCATTTT. Its protein is CASASCPPSRGHNQPQHF.

The chain combines TRBV20-1 with TRBJ1-1; D not certain. V was cut by 1 base and J by 7 bases, with 13 bases left in between. There are 13 residues in the CDR3. The germline V gene encodes CDR1 DFQATT and CDR2 SNEGSKA (reference sequence). DNA of the CDR3: TGCAGTGCTAGAGGATCCGGGGTCGGTGAAGCTTTCTTT. It yields the protein CSARGSGVGEAFF.

This clonotype was seen many times. The V call is TRBV20-1, the J call TRBJ1-6; D is unclear. Germline V CDR1 and CDR2: DFQATT, SNEGSKA (reference sequence). The CDR3 runs to 15 residues. Trimming removed 6 bases at V and 4 bases at J, with 16 bases between. CDR3 loop: CSAKERGQYNSPLHF. The CDR3 DNA sequence: TGCAGTGCGAAGGAACGGGGTCAATATAATTCACCCCTCCACTTT.

This clonotype was observed a few times. The chain uses TRBV28 and TRBJ2-7; D is unclear. With 5 bases removed from V and 13 bases from J, the gap between germline ends came to 18 bases. This CDR3 spans 12 amino acids. Germline CDR1 is MDHEN and CDR2 is SYDVKM. The CDR3 loop is CASSTSRLLEYV. The CDR3 coding sequence is TGTGCCAGCAGTACCTCTAGGCTCCTCGAATACGTC.

In its sample, this clonotype was seen a few times. The chain combines TRBV20-1 with TRBJ1-2, with D unresolved. The CDR3 is 11 residues long. Germline CDR1 DFQATT, CDR2 SNEGSKA (reference sequence). Trimming removed 5 bases at V and 9 bases at J, with 13 bases between. DNA of the CDR3: TGCAGTGCTTCTTCGGATCAGAGCTACACCTTC. Protein product: CSASSDQSYTF.

The chain recombines TRBV11-1 with TRBJ2-3; TRBD2 agrees at 7 bases. Germline CDR1 and CDR2: SGHAT and FQDESV (reference sequence). This CDR3 spans 15 amino acids. The junction had 8 bases not matched to a gene; V was cut back by 4 bases and J by 4 bases. In nucleotides, the CDR3 is TGTGCCAGCAGCTCCGAGCGGGATCGCGCAGATACGCAGTATTTT. Protein: CASSSERDRADTQYF.

This clonotype was counted ten times or more. This chain joins TRBV20-1 and TRBJ2-3; D is uncertain. Trimming removed 1 base from V and 0 bases from J, with 8 bases in between. CDR1 DFQATT and CDR2 SNEGSKA come from the germline V gene (reference sequence). This CDR3 comprises 14 residues. This CDR3 reads CSARASTSTDTQYF. CDR3 bases: TGCAGTGCTAGAGCGTCAACGAGCACAGATACGCAGTATTTT.

This clonotype was seen a handful of times. The CDR3 DNA reads as TGTGCCAGCAGCCCCCATCATAGGGGCTACAATGAGCAGTTCTTC. This gives the protein CASSPHHRGYNEQFF. The rearrangement joins TRBV14 to TRBJ2-1; the D gene is possibly TRBD1 (5 bases). Trimming left V 4 bases short and J 3 bases short, with 13 bases between. The germline CDR1 and CDR2 sequences are SGHDN and FVKESK. There are 15 residues in the CDR3. The complete variable domain, with remaining parts taken from reference TRBV14 and TRBJ2-1, reads EAGVTQFPSHSVIEKGQTVTLRCDPISGHDNLYWYRRVMGKEIKFLLHFVKESKQDESGMPNNRFLAERTGGTYSTLKVQPAELEDSGVYFCASSPHHRGYNEQFFGPGTRLTVL.

This clonotype has at least ten counts. The chain links TRBV4-3 to TRBJ2-1; a possible D gene is TRBD2 (6 bases). Between the trimmed V and J ends, which lost 0 bases and 10 bases, there was a span of 13 bases. Germline CDR1 and CDR2: LGHNA and YSLEER. The length of the CDR3 is 14 residues. This CDR3 is CASSQDTGLREQFF. Here the CDR3 DNA reads TGCGCCAGCAGCCAAGATACGGGACTTAGAGAGCAGTTCTTC.

At least ten counts were recorded for this clonotype. The gene calls are TRBV24-1 and TRBJ1-1; no reliable D call. CDR3 length: 14 residues. Per the germline V gene, CDR1 is KGHDR and CDR2 is SFDVKD. The V end lost 4 bases, the J end lost 1 base, and 9 bases lay between the germline ends. CDR3 coding DNA: TGTGCCACCAGTGAATTGGGCCCGAACACTGAAGCTTTCTTT. Protein sequence: CATSELGPNTEAFF.

This clonotype was counted at least ten times. The chain combines TRBV29-1 with TRBJ2-7; D is uncertain. CDR1 SQVTM and CDR2 ANQGSEA come from the germline V gene. V dropped 4 bases and J dropped 0 bases, with 7 bases sitting between them. The CDR3 is 12 residues long. The CDR3 region is CSVASSSYEQYF. CDR3 DNA: TGCAGCGTTGCCTCCTCCTCCTACGAGCAGTACTTC.

This clonotype was found many times. This chain uses TRBV6-6 with TRBJ1-2; no clear D gene. CDR1 and CDR2 from the germline V gene are MNHNY and SVGAGI (reference sequence). The CDR3 is made up of 13 amino acids. V was cut by 3 bases and J by 4 bases, with 9 bases left in between. The CDR3 spells CASSYVQIYGYTF. As DNA, the CDR3 is TGTGCCAGCAGTTATGTACAGATCTATGGCTACACCTTC.